This T cell receptor beta chain was obtained from a study of T cell changes during pregnancy in multiple sclerosis. Profiled with immunoSEQ multiplex PCR; TCRdb holds only in-frame clones, not every one. The top ten clones hold about 5.9% of a sample with 15,000 to 20,000 clones, just over 85% of them seen once. CDR3 length equals 16 residues. The germline gives CDR1 LGHNA, CDR2 YNFKEQ. The V and J ends lost 0 bases and 0 bases respectively, with 9 bases between them. This TCR came from a female donor in good health, enrolled as a control in a pregnancy study. V gene TRBV4-2 combines with J gene TRBJ1-3; D is uncertain. The sample was CD8+ T cells from peripheral blood mononuclear cells, taken in the third trimester of pregnancy. In nucleotides, the CDR3 is TGTGCCAGCAGCCAAGATTCCACGGGCTCTGGAAACACCATATATTTT. Translation: CASSQDSTGSGNTIYF.